This paragraph reports one TCR beta chain. 60 Vbeta and 13 Jbeta primers were used in PCR. Some clones are missing from TCRdb's copy, which holds only in-frame ones; the method was immunoSEQ multiplex PCR. The top ten hold 3% to 3.5% of the sample, which has roughly 84,000 clones, over 75% seen once. This entry is derived from a study of cytomegalovirus exposure and HLA in healthy donors. CDR3 length: 15 amino acids. V trimming: 3 bases; J trimming: 0 bases; junction bases outside the gene matches: 5. CDR1 and CDR2 (germline): MDHEN, SYDVKM. The source is a man over 45 in good health and CMV-seronegative. The V and J genes are TRBV28 and TRBJ2-7; the match to TRBD2 covers 7 bases. Sequencing was done on a sample of PBMCs. In DNA form, the CDR3 reads TGTGCCAGCAGTTTCACAGCGGGACTCTCCTACGAGCAGTACTTC. Translating it yields CASSFTAGLSYEQYF. Looking up the rest from reference TRBV28 and TRBJ2-7 gives the full variable domain: DVKVTQSSRYLVKRTGEKVFLECVQDMDHENMFWYRQDPGLGLRLIYFSYDVKMKEKGDIPEGYSVSREKKERFSLILESASTNQTSMYLCASSFTAGLSYEQYFGPGTRLTVT.